This TCR beta chain was profiled in a study of cytomegalovirus exposure and HLA in healthy donors. PCR amplification relied on 60 Vbeta primers (plus 13 Jbeta primers). Profiled with immunoSEQ multiplex PCR; TCRdb holds only in-frame clones, not every one. The sample lists about 190,000 clones; approximately 88% were seen once. The V gene's germline CDR1 is SGHRS and CDR2 YFSETQ. This CDR3 has 15 residues. The germline V and J ends were trimmed by 2 bases and 0 bases, with 10 bases remaining between them. This clone was seen a single time. Material: PBMCs. This TCR derives from a boy aged 5-17 years in good health and CMV-seronegative. The gene calls are TRBV5-1 and TRBJ2-3; D unclear. The CDR3 protein is CASSLERISTDTQYF. CDR3 sequence (DNA): TGCGCCAGCAGCTTAGAGCGAATAAGCACAGATACGCAGTATTTT.